A single sample is the source of the 17 T cell receptor beta chains below, sequenced in a study of cytomegalovirus exposure and HLA in healthy donors. The primer mix had 60 Vbeta and 13 Jbeta primers. The assay was immunoSEQ multiplex PCR, and TCRdb's table has in-frame clones only and misses some. The table records a few hundred thousand clones, around 81% of them present only once. The specimen was PBMCs. These receptors were taken from a woman in her sixties in good health and CMV-seropositive.

The chain recombines TRBV5-8 with TRBJ2-2; 8 nucleotides line up with TRBD1. In germline, CDR1 is SGHTS, CDR2 YDEGEE. The junction had 7 bases not matched to a gene; V was cut back by 2 bases and J by 1 base. This CDR3 comprises 17 residues. The CDR3 DNA reads as TGTGCCAGCAGCTTAAATTGGGGGACAGGGAACACCGGGGAGCTGTTTTTT. It translates to CASSLNWGTGNTGELFF. Variable domain in full (rest from reference TRBV5-8 and TRBJ2-2): EAGVTQSPTHLIKTRGQQATLRCSPISGHTSVYWYQQALGLGLQFLLWYDEGEERNRGNFPPRFSGRQFPNYSSELNVNALELEDSALYLCASSLNWGTGNTGELFFGEGSRLTVL.

This chain links TRBV29-1 with TRBJ2-5; the D gene is possibly TRBD2 (5 bases). TRBJ2-7 matches the DNA end more closely, so the J call is doubtful. The CDR3 covers 13 residues. CDR1 and CDR2 from the germline V gene are SQVTM and ANQGSEA. As DNA, the CDR3 is TGCAGCGTTGGAGGGCGGGTCAACTACGAGCAGTACTTC. It specifies CSVGGRVNYEQYF.

This rearrangement joins TRBV4-1 to TRBJ2-5; TRBD2 matches 11 bases. V shed 3 bases and J 5 bases; nucleotides not matched to a gene: 5. The CDR3 runs to 15 residues. In germline, CDR1 is MGHRA, CDR2 YSYEKL. The DNA for the CDR3 is TGCGCCAGCAGCCACGGACTAGCGGGTACGGAGACCCAGTACTTC. The encoded protein is CASSHGLAGTETQYF.

This clone was detected only once. The J gene is TRBJ1-2, the V gene TRBV6-5, with D hard to call. The V and J ends lost 2 bases and 0 bases respectively, with 10 bases between them. This CDR3 is 15 amino acids long. CDR1 MNHEY and CDR2 SVGAGI come from the germline V gene. The CDR3 loop is CASSYRVDPNYGYTF. CDR3 DNA sequence: TGTGCCAGCAGTTACCGGGTCGATCCTAACTATGGCTACACCTTC.

The CDR3 is CASSTTLAGWYNEQFF. In nucleotides, the CDR3 is TGTGCCAGCAGTACGACCCTAGCGGGATGGTACAATGAGCAGTTCTTC. This chain uses TRBV6-6 with TRBJ2-1; 9 bases match TRBD2. CDR3 length: 16 amino acids. The germline gives CDR1 MNHNY, CDR2 SVGAGI (reference sequence). V gave up 5 bases and J gave up 4 bases; unmatched junction bases: 9.

CDR3 region: CASSLGGAPFSEQYF. The CDR3 DNA is TGTGCCAGCAGCTTGGGTGGGGCACCCTTCTCCGAGCAGTACTTC. The chain uses TRBV7-2 and TRBJ2-7, with D possibly being TRBD1 (5 bases). The CDR3 runs 15 residues. V was pared by 3 bases and J by 6 bases, with 18 bases between. CDR1 SGHTA and CDR2 FQGNSA come from the germline V gene.

This sequence joins TRBV19 and TRBJ1-2; TRBD1 aligns across 9 bases. The CDR3 spans 13 residues. CDR1 is LNHDA and CDR2 is SQIVND in the germline V gene (reference sequence). The V gene end was trimmed by 3 bases and the J gene end by 8 bases; junction bases not matched to a gene: 4. The CDR3 loop is CASSIGQGNGYTF. CDR3 bases: TGTGCCAGTAGTATTGGACAGGGGAACGGCTACACCTTC.

The chain employs TRBV6-1 and TRBJ1-4; TRBD1 agrees at 7 bases. With V trimmed by 7 bases and J by 2 bases, 4 bases remained unmatched. CDR3 length: 14 residues. Germline V lookup: CDR1 MNHNS, CDR2 SASEGT. CDR3 residues: CASIPGQTNEKLFF. CDR3 bases: TGTGCCAGCATACCGGGACAGACTAATGAAAAACTGTTTTTT.

V gene TRBV9 combines with J gene TRBJ1-4; 8 nucleotides match TRBD1. The CDR3 sequence is 15 residues long. The germline gives CDR1 SGDLS, CDR2 YYNGEE. Germline trimming cut 2 bases from V and 5 bases from J; bases unmatched to any gene: 5. The chain's CDR3 is CASSVGQGLNEKLFF. The CDR3, as DNA: TGTGCCAGCAGCGTCGGACAGGGTCTCAATGAAAAACTGTTTTTT.

This chain uses TRBV2 with TRBJ1-1; D unresolved. The V gene lost 4 bases and the J gene lost 2 bases, with 14 bases spanning the gap. The CDR3 is 15 residues long. Germline assignment: CDR1 SNHLY and CDR2 FYNNEI. In DNA form, the CDR3 reads TGTGCCAGCAGTGTATACGGGGATGGAAACACTGAAGCTTTCTTT. Amino acid sequence: CASSVYGDGNTEAFF. Full variable domain (remainder filled in from reference TRBV2 and TRBJ1-1): EPEVTQTPSHQVTQMGQEVILRCVPISNHLYFYWYRQILGQKVEFLVSFYNNEISEKSEIFDDQFSVERPDGSNFTLKIRSTKLEDSAMYFCASSVYGDGNTEAFFGQGTRLTVV.

The chain links TRBV5-1 to TRBJ2-5; tentatively, D is TRBD1 (6 bases). This CDR3 is 15 amino acids long. Germline values: CDR1 SGHRS, CDR2 YFSETQ. V was pared by 3 bases and J by 0 bases, with 12 bases between. CDR3 sequence reads: CASSWYGDNQETQYF. CDR3 coding DNA: TGCGCCAGCAGCTGGTACGGGGACAACCAAGAGACCCAGTACTTC.

The CDR3 loop reads CASSIWLAGGSSYNEQFF. The CDR3, as DNA: TGTGCCAGTAGTATTTGGCTAGCGGGGGGGAGCTCCTACAATGAGCAGTTCTTC. This chain uses TRBV19 with TRBJ2-1; 12 bases are a match to TRBD2. The CDR3 has 18 amino acids. The germline V gene encodes CDR1 LNHDA and CDR2 SQIVND (reference sequence). Unmatched junction bases numbered 6, after V lost 3 bases and J lost 0 bases.

V gene TRBV5-4 combines with J gene TRBJ1-1; maybe TRBD1 (5 bases). In germline, CDR1 is SGHNT, CDR2 YYREEE (reference sequence). This CDR3 contains 13 residues. Trimming took 4 bases from V and 3 from J, leaving 10 bases between them. CDR3 sequence reads: CASSPSGHTEAFF. The CDR3 region has the DNA TGTGCCAGCAGCCCCTCAGGGCACACTGAAGCTTTCTTT. The variable domain in full, completed from reference TRBV5-4 and TRBJ1-1, reads ETGVTQSPTHLIKTRGQQVTLRCSSQSGHNTVSWYQQALGQGPQFIFQYYREEENGRGNFPPRFSGLQFPNYSSELNVNALELDDSALYLCASSPSGHTEAFFGQGTRLTVV.

The chain carries TRBV5-5 and TRBJ2-1, with TRBD2 matching 15 bases. The junction had 6 bases not matched to a gene; V was cut back by 2 bases and J by 0 bases. Germline CDR1 is SGHKS and CDR2 is YYEKEE (reference sequence). This CDR3 comprises 19 residues. The CDR3 DNA follows: TGTGCCAGCAGCTTCGGGACTAGCGGGAGGTCGAGCTCCTACAATGAGCAGTTCTTC. Its protein product is CASSFGTSGRSSSYNEQFF.

The V call is TRBV11-2, the J call TRBJ2-7, with 9 bases identical to TRBD1. Germline values: CDR1 SGHAT, CDR2 FQNNGV. The J segment lost 0 bases and the V segment lost 2 bases, leaving 5 bases of the junction unmatched. This CDR3 has 16 amino acids. The CDR3 nucleotides are TGTGCCAGCAGCTTAACCGACAGGGGGAGCTCCTACGAGCAGTACTTC. It encodes CASSLTDRGSSYEQYF.

The chain carries TRBV6-1 and TRBJ1-4, with TRBD1 identical over 9 bases. Trimming cost V 2 bases and J 6 bases; bases outside gene matches: 1. The germline CDR1 and CDR2 sequences are MNHNS and SASEGT. There are 14 residues in the CDR3. The CDR3 sequence is CASSERDRDEKLFF. The CDR3, as DNA: TGTGCCAGCAGTGAACGGGACAGGGATGAAAAACTGTTTTTT.

The genes are TRBV5-6 and TRBJ2-7; 10 bases are a match to TRBD2. Germline assignment: CDR1 SGHDT and CDR2 YYEEEE. V lost 4 bases to trimming and J lost 3 bases; unmatched junction nucleotides: 16. This CDR3 has 18 residues. The CDR3 spells CASSLRLGLAGAYYEQYF. The CDR3 DNA sequence: TGTGCCAGCAGCCTCCGTCTTGGGCTAGCGGGAGCCTACTACGAGCAGTACTTC. Filled out from reference TRBV5-6 and TRBJ2-7, the complete variable domain reads DAGVTQSPTHLIKTRGQQVTLRCSPKSGHDTVSWYQQALGQGPQFIFQYYEEEERQRGNFPDRFSGHQFPNYSSELNVNALLLGDSALYLCASSLRLGLAGAYYEQYFGPGTRLTVT.